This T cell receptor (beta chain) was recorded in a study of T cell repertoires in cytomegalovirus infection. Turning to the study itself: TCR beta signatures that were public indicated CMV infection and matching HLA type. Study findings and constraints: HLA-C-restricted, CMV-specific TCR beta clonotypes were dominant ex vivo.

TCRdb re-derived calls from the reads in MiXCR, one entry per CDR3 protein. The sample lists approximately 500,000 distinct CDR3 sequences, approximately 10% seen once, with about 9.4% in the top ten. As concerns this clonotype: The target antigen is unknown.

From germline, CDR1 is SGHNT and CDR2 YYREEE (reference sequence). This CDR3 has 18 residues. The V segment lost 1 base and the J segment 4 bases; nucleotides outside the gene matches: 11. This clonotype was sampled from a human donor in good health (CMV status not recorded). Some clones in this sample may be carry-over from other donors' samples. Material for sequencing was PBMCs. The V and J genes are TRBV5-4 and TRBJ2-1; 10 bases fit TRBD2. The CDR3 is CASSLMGSGGKGYNEQFF. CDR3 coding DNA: TGTGCCAGCAGCTTGATGGGTAGCGGGGGGAAAGGGTACAATGAGCAGTTCTTC.